A single sample gave rise to the 15 T cell receptor beta chains below, sequenced in a study of blood T cell repertoires in COVID-19 (dated by TCRdb to the early 2020s). The library was built by means of the immunoSEQ multiplex PCR assay. What TCRdb holds here is the immuneACCESS table cut down to in-frame rearrangements. Part of the clones is not present; checked against another copy, under half of the missing clones reflect an unresolved V gene, and the others are unexplained. This sample comprises roughly 59,000 clones, about 78% of them detected only once. Around 12% of the sample belongs to the ten largest clones. The sample consisted of peripheral blood. The receptors shown here come from a man aged 80 or over with acute or convalescent COVID-19.

This clone was found once. V and J are TRBV4-1 and TRBJ2-5; 7 bases are shared with TRBD2. The CDR3 has 14 amino acids. The germline V gene encodes CDR1 MGHRA and CDR2 YSYEKL. V trimming: 2 bases; J trimming: 5 bases; junction bases outside the gene matches: 5. The CDR3 bases are TGCGCCAGCAGCCAATCGGGGGGAGAGGAGACCCAGTACTTC. Protein sequence: CASSQSGGEETQYF.

Only one count was recorded for this clone. The J gene is TRBJ2-2, the V gene TRBV2; D is ambiguous. This CDR3 has 13 amino acids. The germline V and J ends were trimmed by 4 bases and 5 bases, with 8 bases remaining between them. In germline, CDR1 is SNHLY, CDR2 FYNNEI. CDR3 sequence (DNA): TGTGCCAGCAGTGTTAGAGGAACCGGGGAGCTGTTTTTT. This encodes CASSVRGTGELFF.

The chain recombines TRBV29-1 with TRBJ2-2; 14 bases are shared with TRBD2. Trimming removed 5 bases from V and 6 bases from J; junction bases left unmatched: 5. This CDR3 region has 15 residues. Germline lookup yields CDR1 SQVTM and CDR2 ANQGSEA. The CDR3 coding sequence is TGCAGCGTTTCCGGGACTAGCGGGAGCCCCGGGGAGCTGTTTTTT. Its translation is CSVSGTSGSPGELFF.

The rearrangement uses TRBV11-2 and TRBJ2-7, with D possibly being TRBD1 (5 bases). The germline V gene encodes CDR1 SGHAT and CDR2 FQNNGV. The CDR3 loop spans 15 amino acids. The V gene lost 0 bases and the J gene lost 6 bases, with 15 bases spanning the gap. CDR3 protein: CASSLDQVTASEQYF. Written as DNA, the CDR3 is TGTGCCAGCAGCTTAGATCAGGTGACAGCGAGCGAGCAGTACTTC.

The chain employs TRBV2 and TRBJ1-4; D is perhaps TRBD1 (5 bases). This CDR3 comprises 14 residues. Germline assignment: CDR1 SNHLY and CDR2 FYNNEI. V gave up 4 bases and J gave up 3 bases, with 9 bases separating them. This chain's CDR3 is CASSVGAPNEKLFF. The CDR3 DNA follows: TGTGCCAGCAGTGTTGGGGCTCCTAATGAAAAACTGTTTTTT. The full variable domain, its missing parts supplied by reference TRBV2 and TRBJ1-4, is EPEVTQTPSHQVTQMGQEVILRCVPISNHLYFYWYRQILGQKVEFLVSFYNNEISEKSEIFDDQFSVERPDGSNFTLKIRSTKLEDSAMYFCASSVGAPNEKLFFGSGTQLSVL.

This rearrangement joins TRBV19 to TRBJ1-1; D is ambiguous. This CDR3 spans 11 amino acids. Between the trimmed V and J ends, which lost 3 bases and 10 bases, there was a span of 9 bases. Germline-derived CDR1 and CDR2 are LNHDA and SQIVND (reference sequence). The CDR3 DNA sequence: TGTGCCAGTAGTATCGGGGTGGGAGCTTTCTTT. This translates into CASSIGVGAFF.

This rearrangement joins TRBV5-1 to TRBJ2-5, with 11 bases that match TRBD2. Trimming removed 4 bases from V and 6 bases from J; junction bases left unmatched: 11. Germline CDR1 and CDR2: SGHRS and YFSETQ. CDR3 length: 16 residues. The CDR3 here is CASSPGGGTSGQTQYF. The CDR3 DNA reads TGCGCCAGCAGCCCGGGGGGAGGGACTAGCGGTCAGACCCAGTACTTC.

CDR3 bases: TGTGCCACCAGTGATTTGCAGGCAGAATTCAATCAGCCCCAGCATTTT. It specifies CATSDLQAEFNQPQHF. The chain recombines TRBV24-1 with TRBJ1-5, with unresolved D. The V and J ends lost 0 bases and 3 bases respectively, with 11 bases between them. From germline, CDR1 is KGHDR and CDR2 SFDVKD. CDR3 length: 16 residues.

The chain links TRBV7-2 to TRBJ1-4, with D perhaps TRBD1 (6 bases). Germline CDR1 reads SGHTA; CDR2 reads FQGNSA. The V and J ends lost 2 bases and 5 bases respectively, with 15 bases between them. CDR3 length equals 16 residues. The CDR3 region is CASSLRSTGANEKLFF. CDR3 nucleotides: TGTGCCAGCAGCTTACGTTCGACAGGCGCAAATGAAAAACTGTTTTTT.

The chain joins TRBV5-6 to TRBJ1-2, with TRBD1 matching 11 bases. Trimming at V came to 4 bases and at J to 8 bases, leaving 7 bases not matched to a gene. The CDR3 has 14 residues. Germline CDR1 reads SGHDT; CDR2 reads YYEEEE. CDR3 sequence: CASSRDRGKGGYTF. The CDR3 DNA reads TGTGCCAGCAGCCGGGACAGGGGGAAGGGCGGCTACACCTTC.

The CDR3 reads CASSPPGSYNSPLHF. The CDR3 DNA sequence: TGTGCCAGCAGCCCTCCAGGCTCCTATAATTCACCCCTCCACTTT. This chain uses TRBV3-1 (or the pseudogene TRBV3-2) with TRBJ1-6; no firm D call. V was trimmed by 4 bases and J by 0 bases, leaving 7 bases between them. Germline CDR1 LGHDT, CDR2 YNNKEL (reference sequence). The CDR3 sequence is 15 residues long.

J is TRBJ2-3 and V is TRBV5-1, with TRBD2 identical over 7 bases. This CDR3 has 14 residues. Per the germline V gene, CDR1 is SGHRS and CDR2 is YFSETQ. Trimming cost V 6 bases and J 2 bases; bases outside gene matches: 6. CDR3 coding DNA: TGCGCCAGCAACGCGGGGGATATCACAGATACGCAGTATTTT. Translating gives CASNAGDITDTQYF. Filled out from reference TRBV5-1 and TRBJ2-3, the complete variable domain reads KAGVTQTPRYLIKTRGQQVTLSCSPISGHRSVSWYQQTPGQGLQFLFEYFSETQRNKGNFPGRFSGRQFSNSRSEMNVSTLELGDSALYLCASNAGDITDTQYFGPGTRLTVL.

In regard to this clone: One end of the junction does not line up with germline, which may come from a read error. CDR3 coding DNA: TGTGCCAGTAGTTGGGAGGGAGGGGACCATGGCTACACCTTC. It yields the protein CASSWEGGDHGYTF. The chain couples TRBV28 to TRBJ1-2; the D gene is possibly TRBD1 (5 bases). Germline CDR1 is MDHEN and CDR2 is SYDVKM. The CDR3 runs to 14 residues.

The CDR3 sequence: CASGPWDKNTEAFF. The CDR3 nucleotides read TGTGCCAGCGGCCCTTGGGACAAGAACACTGAAGCTTTCTTT. V and J are TRBV6-5 and TRBJ1-1; perhaps TRBD1 as D (6 bases). With 8 bases removed from V and 1 base from J, the gap between germline ends came to 14 bases. The V gene's germline CDR1 is MNHEY and CDR2 SVGAGI. CDR3 length equals 14 residues.

The chain is built from TRBV21-1 and TRBJ1-1; whether TRBD1, the table's D call, matches the DNA was not checked. TRBV21-1 is described as a pseudogene. CDR3 length: 14 amino acids. CDR3 bases: TGTGCCAGCAGCAGAAGACAGGGGGGGACTGAAGCTTTCTTT. It encodes CASSRRQGGTEAFF.